The 22 T cell receptor beta chains below come from one sample, sequenced in a study of T cell repertoires in cytomegalovirus infection. MiXCR, run by TCRdb on the reads, gives a single entry per CDR3 protein. The data show about 920,000 distinct CDR3 sequences, approximately 31% seen once. Their antigens remain unidentified. This specimen was cultured CD8+ T cells from PBMCs, taken from culture after CMV antigen stimulation. The receptor source for this set is a human donor in good health (CMV status not recorded). Some clones in this sample may be carry-over from other donors' samples.

This sequence joins TRBV15 and TRBJ1-5, with 9 bases that match TRBD1. Germline lookup yields CDR1 LNHNV and CDR2 YYDKDF (reference sequence). CDR3 length: 14 amino acids. J lost 6 bases, V lost 8 bases, and 8 bases had no gene match. In DNA, the CDR3 is TGTGCCACCTCGGTGGACAGGGGCACTCAGCCCCAGCATTTT. Its translation: CATSVDRGTQPQHF.

The chain has TRBV19 and TRBJ2-7, with D perhaps matching TRBD2 (6 bases). CDR1 LNHDA and CDR2 SQIVND come from the germline V gene (reference sequence). V was cut by 6 bases and J by 2 bases, with 17 bases left in between. This CDR3 is 15 amino acids long. CDR3 in amino acids: CASSPVGGTPYEQYF. The DNA of the CDR3 is TGTGCCAGTAGCCCCGTTGGCGGGACCCCCTACGAGCAGTACTTC.

The V and J genes are TRBV5-1 and TRBJ2-7, with D hard to call. There are 13 residues in the CDR3. Deletions cut 5 bases from V and 2 bases from J, with 11 bases between. Per germline, CDR1 SGHRS and CDR2 YFSETQ. The DNA for the CDR3 is TGCGCCAGCAGAGGTACGGTGACCTACGAGCAGTACTTC. Protein product: CASRGTVTYEQYF.

The CDR3 loop reads CASSGAGTGGDGYTF. CDR3 DNA sequence: TGTGCCAGCAGCGGTGCCGGGACAGGGGGCGATGGCTACACCTTC. V is TRBV9 and J is TRBJ1-2; TRBD1 aligns across 12 bases. The germline V gene has CDR1 SGDLS and CDR2 YYNGEE. This CDR3 has 15 amino acids. With 3 bases clipped from V and 6 bases from J, the junction kept 6 bases outside the gene matches.

CDR3 region: CASSYLGGIYNEQFF. CDR3 in DNA: TGTGCCAGCAGTTACTTGGGGGGTATATACAATGAGCAGTTCTTC. The gene calls are TRBV6-2 or TRBV6-3 and TRBJ2-1; D might be TRBD2 (6 bases). V lost 1 base to trimming and J lost 4 bases, with 11 bases between them. The CDR3 is 15 residues long. CDR1 and CDR2 from the germline V gene are MNHEY and SVGEGT.

The table lists this clonotype with a few counts. This sequence joins TRBV6-2 or TRBV6-3 and TRBJ1-5; D is unclear. V was trimmed by 8 bases and J by 7 bases, leaving 15 bases between them. CDR1 and CDR2 from the germline V gene are MNHEY and SVGEGT. The CDR3 length is 13 residues. The CDR3 nucleotides are TGTGCCAGCCGATCCGTATTGGGGCAGCCCCAGCATTTT. Protein: CASRSVLGQPQHF.

The chain combines TRBV27 with TRBJ1-2; D is undetermined. Germline V CDR1 and CDR2: MNHEY, SMNVEV (reference sequence). Trimming left V 2 bases short and J 0 bases short, with 16 bases between. CDR3 size: 17 residues. The DNA of the CDR3 is TGTGCCAGCAGTTTAACCCAACTGGGCCTTTCTAACTATGGCTACACCTTC. Its translation is CASSLTQLGLSNYGYTF.

The V gene is TRBV5-1, the J gene TRBJ2-5; D assignment may be TRBD1 or TRBD2 (6 bases each). Trimming cost V 2 bases and J 0 bases, with 17 bases left between them. CDR1 SGHRS and CDR2 YFSETQ come from the germline V gene. CDR3 length: 17 amino acids. For the CDR3, the DNA is TGCGCCAGCAGCTTAGTCAGGGGCCGGGGGCACCAAGAGACCCAGTACTTC. As protein: CASSLVRGRGHQETQYF.

This clonotype was counted a few times. This chain links TRBV4-1 with TRBJ2-1; TRBD1 or TRBD2 may be the D gene (6 bases each). CDR3 size: 16 residues. CDR1 MGHRA and CDR2 YSYEKL come from the germline V gene. Trimming cost V 4 bases and J 2 bases, with 15 bases left between them. The CDR3 protein is CASSPLGGSAYNEQFF. Written as DNA, the CDR3 is TGCGCCAGCAGCCCTCTGGGGGGCAGCGCCTACAATGAGCAGTTCTTC.

The V and J genes are TRBV9 and TRBJ1-1; TRBD1 might be the D (5 bases). The CDR3 runs 16 residues. V lost 1 base and J lost 0, with 13 bases in between. Looked up from germline, CDR1 is SGDLS and CDR2 is YYNGEE. CDR3 nucleotide sequence: TGTGCCAGCAGCGTATCAGGGAGGGGTTTGAACACTGAAGCTTTCTTT. Encoded protein: CASSVSGRGLNTEAFF.

In its sample, this clonotype was seen a few times. This sequence joins TRBV28 and TRBJ2-3, with TRBD2 identical over 8 bases. CDR1 is MDHEN and CDR2 is SYDVKM in the germline V gene. The CDR3 is made up of 16 amino acids. The V and J ends lost 4 bases and 6 bases, in that order; junction bases with no gene match: 12. CDR3 in amino acids: CASSSSGLALGDTQYF. For the CDR3, the DNA is TGTGCCAGCAGTTCGAGTGGACTAGCTTTGGGGGATACGCAGTATTTT.

This chain connects TRBV6-1 to TRBJ2-7; the D gene is possibly TRBD1 (6 bases). The V end was cut by 2 bases, the J end by 0 bases, with 11 bases between. Germline loops: CDR1 MNHNS, CDR2 SASEGT. This CDR3 is 15 amino acids long. CDR3 DNA sequence: TGTGCCAGCAGTGAACAGGGGTGGGGCTCCTACGAGCAGTACGTC. It yields the protein CASSEQGWGSYEQYV.

In its sample, this clonotype was seen once. The rearrangement uses TRBV27 and TRBJ2-7; no definite D call. The CDR3 has 13 residues. The germline CDR1 and CDR2 sequences are MNHEY and SMNVEV (reference sequence). The V gene lost 3 bases and the J gene lost 3 bases, with 9 bases spanning the gap. The DNA of the CDR3 is TGTGCCAGCAGTTTCGGACCGAACTACGAGCAGTACTTC. Protein: CASSFGPNYEQYF.

This clonotype was counted only a few times. This chain links TRBV27 with TRBJ2-1; the D gene is possibly TRBD2 (5 bases). The germline V gene encodes CDR1 MNHEY and CDR2 SMNVEV (reference sequence). The CDR3 is 15 amino acids. The V end lost 6 bases, the J end lost 7 bases, and 19 bases lay between the germline ends. The CDR3 DNA reads TGTGCCAGCAGGGGTCGGGGTGTCGTTGGTAATGAGCAGTTCTTC. It encodes CASRGRGVVGNEQFF.

The chain uses TRBV19 and TRBJ2-3; TRBD1 might be the D (7 bases). CDR1 LNHDA and CDR2 SQIVND come from the germline V gene (reference sequence). The CDR3 extends over 15 amino acids. Trimming took 5 bases from V and 3 from J, leaving 15 bases between them. CDR3 protein: CASSGGGFGTDTQYF. The CDR3 DNA reads as TGTGCCAGTAGTGGAGGGGGCTTCGGGACAGATACGCAGTATTTT.

This clonotype has a single count. The chain employs TRBV6-6 and TRBJ2-3; D unresolved. Trimming removed 6 bases from V and 0 bases from J, with 10 bases in between. The CDR3 has 14 residues. From germline, CDR1 is MNHNY and CDR2 SVGAGI (reference sequence). The CDR3 protein is CASSHRFSTDTQYF. CDR3 DNA sequence: TGTGCCAGCAGCCACCGATTCAGCACAGATACGCAGTATTTT.

The rearrangement joins TRBV25-1 to TRBJ2-2; possible D gene TRBD1, 5 bases. This CDR3 has 14 residues. The V gene lost 2 bases and the J gene lost 2 bases, with 6 bases spanning the gap. Germline V gene lookup returns CDR1 MGHDK and CDR2 SYGVNS. As DNA, the CDR3 is TGTGCCAGCAGTGAAGACAGTAACACCGGGGAGCTGTTTTTT. It is translated as CASSEDSNTGELFF.

The rearrangement links TRBV6-5 to TRBJ1-2, with D tentatively TRBD1 (5 bases). Germline-derived CDR1 and CDR2 are MNHEY and SVGAGI. V was shortened by 6 bases and J by 6 bases, with 11 bases between the two germline ends. The CDR3 sequence is 12 residues long. The chain's CDR3 is CASRVGGDGYTF. DNA for the CDR3: TGTGCCAGCAGGGTTGGGGGGGATGGCTACACCTTC.

This clonotype appeared a few times. This rearrangement joins TRBV19 to TRBJ1-5; the D is unclear. CDR1 is LNHDA, CDR2 SQIVND, per germline (reference sequence). The CDR3 contains 13 residues. The V end lost 6 bases, the J end lost 2 bases, and 8 bases lay between the germline ends. CDR3 in amino acids: CASRPHGNQPQHF. The CDR3 DNA sequence: TGTGCCAGTAGACCCCATGGCAATCAGCCCCAGCATTTT.

The chain joins TRBV7-3 to TRBJ2-7; no clear D. Per germline, CDR1 SGHTA and CDR2 FQGTGA. Trimming removed 7 bases at V and 3 bases at J, with 19 bases between. The CDR3 loop spans 15 amino acids. In DNA form, the CDR3 reads TGTGCCAGCAACGCACAACCATCGTACGGCTACGAGCAGTACGTC. Translating gives CASNAQPSYGYEQYV.

The V call is TRBV5-1, the J call TRBJ1-1; D possibly corresponds to TRBD1 (5 bases). The germline CDR1 and CDR2 sequences are SGHRS and YFSETQ. Between the trimmed V and J ends, which lost 5 bases and 1 base, there was a span of 9 bases. The CDR3 is made up of 13 amino acids. CDR3 sequence reads: CASRWGENTEAFF. In nucleotides, the CDR3 is TGCGCCAGCAGGTGGGGGGAGAACACTGAAGCTTTCTTT.

CDR3 sequence reads: CASSELGGQDGYTF. CDR3 in DNA: TGTGCCAGCAGTGAACTGGGGGGTCAAGATGGCTACACCTTC. This chain joins TRBV6-1 and TRBJ1-2, with D possibly matching TRBD1 (5 bases). Trimming removed 2 bases at V and 6 bases at J, with 13 bases between. Germline lookup yields CDR1 MNHNS and CDR2 SASEGT. The CDR3 totals 14 residues.